This T cell receptor beta chain originates from a study of cytomegalovirus exposure and HLA in healthy donors. A multiplex PCR was run with 60 Vbeta primers and 13 Jbeta primers. Profiled with immunoSEQ multiplex PCR; TCRdb holds only in-frame clones, not every one. The data contain tens of thousands of clones, 85% of them singletons. Findings and limits, study-wide: Productive rates of about 90% or about 30% were seen for most TCR beta V segments in an earlier analysis. HLA alleles were associated with around 17,000 TCR beta sequences in a later analysis at 0.05 false discovery rate.

A remark on this clone: The antigen is not known.

This TCR was recovered from a female donor in good health and CMV-seronegative. Sequences were obtained from PBMCs.

The CDR3 sequence: CASSSKERGGRLDEQFF. CDR3 DNA sequence: TGTGCCAGCAGCTCTAAAGAGCGGGGGGGCAGGTTAGATGAGCAGTTCTTC. V is TRBV7-9 and J is TRBJ2-1; TRBD2 agrees at 10 bases. Per the germline V gene, CDR1 is SEHNR and CDR2 is FQNEAQ (reference sequence). J gave up 8 bases and V 4 bases, and 14 bases lay outside the gene matches. The CDR3 is made up of 17 amino acids.